One sample yielded the 30 T cell receptor beta chains listed below, sequenced in a study of cytomegalovirus exposure and HLA in healthy donors. PCR employed 60 Vbeta and 13 Jbeta primers. Assay used: immunoSEQ multiplex PCR; TCRdb lists only in-frame clones, some missing. The sample yields around 190,000 clones, more than 75% seen once. The sample comprised PBMCs. These receptors originate from a woman aged 18-29 years in good health and CMV-seronegative.

The rearrangement joins TRBV5-4 to TRBJ1-1; the D gene is possibly TRBD1 (6 bases). Trimming pared 2 bases from V and 1 base from J, leaving 9 bases between. The CDR3 consists of 14 residues. Germline values: CDR1 SGHNT, CDR2 YYREEE (reference sequence). The CDR3 nucleotides read TGTGCCAGCAGCTTATGGGGACAGAACACTGAAGCTTTCTTT. Residues: CASSLWGQNTEAFF.

This chain links TRBV6-5 with TRBJ1-1, with D possibly matching TRBD1 (5 bases). Trimming pared 4 bases from V and 2 bases from J, leaving 11 bases between. CDR1 MNHEY and CDR2 SVGAGI come from the germline V gene. The CDR3 is 14 amino acids. Written as DNA, the CDR3 is TGTGCCAGCAGTTTACAGGTTCGCAACACTGAAGCTTTCTTT. It encodes CASSLQVRNTEAFF.

This chain joins TRBV6-5 and TRBJ1-2; 9 bases align to TRBD1. The CDR3 loop spans 15 amino acids. V was pared by 5 bases and J by 4 bases, with 8 bases of the junction left unmatched. Germline V gives CDR1 MNHEY, CDR2 SVGAGI. This chain's CDR3 is CASSKLQGQGYGYTF. For the CDR3, the DNA is TGTGCCAGCAGTAAACTTCAGGGACAGGGCTATGGCTACACCTTC.

DNA of the CDR3: TGTGCCAGCAGTCCCTCGAGGGTGGTAGGCATTTCACCCCTCCACTTT. It codes for CASSPSRVVGISPLHF. V is TRBV27 and J is TRBJ1-6; D remains unclear. V gave up 5 bases and J gave up 9 bases, with 20 bases separating them. The V gene's germline CDR1 is MNHEY and CDR2 SMNVEV (reference sequence). CDR3 length: 16 residues.

The rearrangement uses TRBV5-6 and TRBJ2-5, with TRBD2 matching over 9 bases. In germline, CDR1 is SGHDT, CDR2 YYEEEE. V shed 2 bases and J 4 bases; nucleotides not matched to a gene: 9. CDR3 length equals 16 residues. The CDR3 nucleotides are TGTGCCAGCAGCTTTAGGCGGGAGGGTCGGGGAGAGACCCAGTACTTC. This codes for CASSFRREGRGETQYF.

The rearrangement joins TRBV5-6 to TRBJ1-2; 11 bases agree with TRBD1. This CDR3 is 14 amino acids long. Germline loops: CDR1 SGHDT, CDR2 YYEEEE. The junction had 6 bases not matched to a gene; V was cut back by 4 bases and J by 7 bases. CDR3 DNA: TGTGCCAGCAGCCGGGACAGGGGGTCGGGTGGCTACACCTTC. It specifies CASSRDRGSGGYTF.

This chain connects TRBV7-9 to TRBJ2-2; weak D call: TRBD2 (7 bases). CDR3 length: 15 residues. CDR1 is SEHNR, CDR2 FQNEAQ, per germline (reference sequence). The V end lost 5 bases, the J end lost 10 bases, and 20 bases lay between the germline ends. CDR3 coding DNA: TGTGCCAGCAGCCCCTGGGGGGGCACCACCCTGGAGCTGTTTTTT. This codes for CASSPWGGTTLELFF.

The J gene is TRBJ2-7, the V gene TRBV14; maybe TRBD2 (6 bases). Trimming stripped 4 bases from V and 2 bases from J, with 12 bases between. Germline V lookup: CDR1 SGHDN, CDR2 FVKESK. This CDR3 has 14 amino acids. DNA of the CDR3: TGTGCCAGCAGCCCGGGACTGGGGACCTACGAGCAGTACTTC. Translation gives CASSPGLGTYEQYF. Variable domain in full (rest from reference TRBV14 and TRBJ2-7): EAGVTQFPSHSVIEKGQTVTLRCDPISGHDNLYWYRRVMGKEIKFLLHFVKESKQDESGMPNNRFLAERTGGTYSTLKVQPAELEDSGVYFCASSPGLGTYEQYFGPGTRLTVT.

The J gene is TRBJ1-3, the V gene TRBV19; no definite D call. The V end was cut by 3 bases, the J end by 3 bases, with 12 bases between. The CDR3 sequence is 15 residues long. CDR1 LNHDA and CDR2 SQIVND come from the germline V gene (reference sequence). DNA for the CDR3: TGTGCCAGTAGTATGTCGAGCTGGTATGGAAACACCATATATTTT. Translated, it gives CASSMSSWYGNTIYF.

The chain combines TRBV9 with TRBJ2-5; 7 nucleotides align to TRBD1. The junction had 5 bases not matched to a gene; V was cut back by 4 bases and J by 5 bases. This CDR3 has 13 residues. In germline, CDR1 is SGDLS, CDR2 YYNGEE. The CDR3 nucleotides are TGTGCCAGCAGCACGACAGGGACGGAGACCCAGTACTTC. It codes for CASSTTGTETQYF.

The chain joins TRBV4-1 to TRBJ2-1; D perhaps matches TRBD1 (6 bases). V gave up 4 bases and J gave up 0 bases, with 19 bases separating them. Germline CDR1 reads MGHRA; CDR2 reads YSYEKL. CDR3 length: 18 residues. CDR3 residues: CASSRGGRQVSSYNEQFF. The CDR3, as DNA: TGCGCCAGCAGCCGGGGCGGTAGACAGGTGAGCTCCTACAATGAGCAGTTCTTC.

This rearrangement joins TRBV2 to TRBJ1-5; 11 bases align to TRBD1. The V gene's germline CDR1 is SNHLY and CDR2 FYNNEI. With 10 bases clipped from V and 5 bases from J, the junction kept 10 bases outside the gene matches. CDR3 length: 15 amino acids. The CDR3, as DNA: TGTGCCACCCGTAGAGGGGACAGGGGGGATCAGCCCCAGCATTTT. Protein: CATRRGDRGDQPQHF.

The V and J genes are TRBV4-1 and TRBJ2-7; the match to TRBD2 covers 9 bases. In germline, CDR1 is MGHRA, CDR2 YSYEKL. The CDR3 length is 17 residues. V gave up 0 bases and J gave up 3 bases; unmatched junction bases: 9. CDR3 nucleotide sequence: TGCGCCAGCAGCCAAGAAAGTCCGACTAGCGGATTCTACGAGCAGTACTTC. The encoded protein is CASSQESPTSGFYEQYF.

The V gene is TRBV11-3, the J gene TRBJ1-1; TRBD1 is a possible D gene (6 bases). Germline CDR1 SGHNT, CDR2 YENEEA. The CDR3 is made up of 16 amino acids. The V end lost 0 bases, the J end lost 0 bases, and 11 bases lay between the germline ends. CDR3 in amino acids: CASSLDQRTVNTEAFF. The CDR3, as DNA: TGTGCCAGCAGCTTAGATCAAAGGACAGTGAACACTGAAGCTTTCTTT.

V and J are TRBV7-9 and TRBJ2-2, with TRBD1 identical over 7 bases. Per the germline V gene, CDR1 is SEHNR and CDR2 is FQNEAQ (reference sequence). V was pared by 5 bases and J by 3 bases, with 9 bases of the junction left unmatched. CDR3 length: 16 residues. The CDR3, as DNA: TGTGCCAGCAGCAATGAGGACAGGAGACACACCGGGGAGCTGTTTTTT. Translated, it gives CASSNEDRRHTGELFF.

The chain is built from TRBV5-1 and TRBJ1-3; weak D call: TRBD1 (6 bases). V was clipped by 0 bases and J by 0 bases, with 7 bases between them. The CDR3 spans 15 residues. Germline CDR1 is SGHRS and CDR2 is YFSETQ. The CDR3 reads CASSLAGDSGNTIYF. For the CDR3, the DNA is TGCGCCAGCAGCTTGGCAGGGGACTCTGGAAACACCATATATTTT.

The chain joins TRBV6-1 to TRBJ1-1; D remains unclear. Germline assignment: CDR1 MNHNS and CDR2 SASEGT. The CDR3 contains 14 residues. V shed 2 bases and J shed 4 bases, with 11 bases lying between them. The chain's CDR3 is CASSELVGSTEAFF. The CDR3 coding sequence is TGTGCCAGCAGTGAATTAGTGGGGAGCACTGAAGCTTTCTTT.

This clone was seen ten or more times. V and J are TRBV6-1 and TRBJ2-3, with TRBD2 matching over 11 bases. After removal of 2 bases from V and 6 bases from J, the junction contained 4 bases not matched to a gene. From germline, CDR1 is MNHNS and CDR2 SASEGT. The CDR3 has 15 residues. CDR3 region: CASSELAGGGDTQYF. CDR3 nucleotide sequence: TGTGCCAGCAGTGAACTAGCGGGAGGAGGCGATACGCAGTATTTT.

In its sample, this clone was seen once. The CDR3 reads CASRQGIETQYF. The CDR3 region has the DNA TGTGCCAGCAGACAGGGGATCGAGACCCAGTACTTC. This rearrangement joins TRBV6-6 to TRBJ2-5; 7 bases fit TRBD1. Unmatched junction bases numbered 3, after V lost 6 bases and J lost 5 bases. The CDR3 sequence is 12 residues long. Germline loops: CDR1 MNHNY, CDR2 SVGAGI (reference sequence).

The chain carries TRBV19 and TRBJ2-3; the match to TRBD2 covers 7 bases. CDR3 length: 20 amino acids. In germline, CDR1 is LNHDA, CDR2 SQIVND (reference sequence). J gave up 0 bases and V 4 bases, and 19 bases lay outside the gene matches. For the CDR3, the DNA is TGTGCCAGTAGTACCTTAGCGGGCCGCCCACCCCACTCTAGCACAGATACGCAGTATTTT. It translates to CASSTLAGRPPHSSTDTQYF.

Worth noting for this clone: At one of its ends the junction is not consistent with the germline gene, which may arise from a read error. Written as DNA, the CDR3 is TGTGCTAGCAGCTTAGCGGGAGGAAATGAGCAGTTCTTC. This translates into CASSLAGGNEQFF. V is TRBV7-7 and J is TRBJ2-1, with TRBD2 identical over 10 bases. This CDR3 region has 13 residues. CDR1 and CDR2 from the germline V gene are SSHAT and FNYEAQ (reference sequence).

This chain connects TRBV12-5 to TRBJ2-2; 9 nucleotides line up with TRBD2. Germline CDR1 reads LGHNT; CDR2 reads FRNRAP. This CDR3 contains 16 residues. Trimming removed 7 bases from V and 4 bases from J; junction bases left unmatched: 10. CDR3 sequence (DNA): TGTGCTAGTGCCGGGACTAGCCCTGCCCTCACCGGGGAGCTGTTTTTT. It codes for CASAGTSPALTGELFF.

The V and J genes are TRBV18 and TRBJ2-4; D may be TRBD1 (5 bases). Trimming cost V 1 base and J 5 bases, with 9 bases left between them. CDR3 length: 14 residues. Germline assignment: CDR1 KGHSH and CDR2 LQKENI. In DNA, the CDR3 is TGTGCCAGCTCACCACTACCCAGGGAAAACATTCAGTACTTC. This encodes CASSPLPRENIQYF.

The CDR3 bases are TGTGCCAGCTCACCACAAGAGGGGGCAAAGACCCAGTACTTC. It encodes CASSPQEGAKTQYF. This chain connects TRBV18 to TRBJ2-5; 7 bases are a match to TRBD1. J lost 6 bases, V lost 1 base, and 5 bases had no gene match. CDR1 and CDR2 from the germline V gene are KGHSH and LQKENI. The CDR3 is 14 residues long.

V gene TRBV6-5 combines with J gene TRBJ2-7, with D possibly matching TRBD1 (6 bases). The CDR3 extends over 13 amino acids. CDR1 MNHEY and CDR2 SVGAGI come from the germline V gene. Between the trimmed V and J ends, which lost 10 bases and 6 bases, there was a span of 19 bases. The CDR3 loop is CAKGPYRVCEQYF. The CDR3 region has the DNA TGTGCCAAGGGCCCCTACAGGGTGTGCGAGCAGTACTTC.

Concerning this clone: Other nucleotide sequences in the sample specify the same CDR3. The J gene is TRBJ2-7, the V gene TRBV28; 8 nucleotides align to TRBD1. The germline CDR1 and CDR2 sequences are MDHEN and SYDVKM. The CDR3 is 14 amino acids. The ends lost 6 bases at V and 2 bases at J; junction bases unmatched: 6. CDR3: CASSPGTGAYEQYF. DNA for the CDR3: TGTGCCAGCAGCCCTGGGACAGGAGCCTACGAGCAGTACTTC.

The gene calls are TRBV4-2 and TRBJ2-5; 9 nucleotides agree with TRBD1. The J call may be faulty, since TRBJ2-7 better matches the DNA end. Germline V gene lookup returns CDR1 LGHNA and CDR2 YNFKEQ. There are 14 residues in the CDR3. CDR3 DNA: TGTGCCAGCAGCCGACTGGGACAGGGCTACGAGCAGTACTTC. It specifies CASSRLGQGYEQYF.

The J gene is TRBJ2-1, the V gene TRBV6-5, with D possibly matching TRBD2 (6 bases). Germline values: CDR1 MNHEY, CDR2 SVGAGI. This CDR3 is built from 14 residues. The V end lost 6 bases, the J end lost 2 bases, and 11 bases lay between the germline ends. The CDR3 bases are TGTGCCAGCAGCTTCCGGACTACCTACAATGAGCAGTTCTTC. This sequence encodes CASSFRTTYNEQFF.

The genes are TRBV6-5 and TRBJ1-2; TRBD1 might be the D (5 bases). The germline gives CDR1 MNHEY, CDR2 SVGAGI. The ends were cut back, 7 bases at V and 2 bases at J, with 14 bases in the middle. This CDR3 is 14 amino acids long. The CDR3 nucleotides are TGTGCCAGCACTTCCCAGGGATCCAACTATGGCTACACCTTC. As protein: CASTSQGSNYGYTF.

There are a few counts of this clone. The V and J genes are TRBV5-6 and TRBJ2-7; D is uncertain. Germline lookup yields CDR1 SGHDT and CDR2 YYEEEE. V was shortened by 2 bases and J by 0 bases, with 9 bases between the two germline ends. The CDR3 is made up of 14 amino acids. The CDR3: CASSFAASSYEQYF. The CDR3 DNA is TGTGCCAGCAGCTTTGCGGCCAGCTCCTACGAGCAGTACTTC.